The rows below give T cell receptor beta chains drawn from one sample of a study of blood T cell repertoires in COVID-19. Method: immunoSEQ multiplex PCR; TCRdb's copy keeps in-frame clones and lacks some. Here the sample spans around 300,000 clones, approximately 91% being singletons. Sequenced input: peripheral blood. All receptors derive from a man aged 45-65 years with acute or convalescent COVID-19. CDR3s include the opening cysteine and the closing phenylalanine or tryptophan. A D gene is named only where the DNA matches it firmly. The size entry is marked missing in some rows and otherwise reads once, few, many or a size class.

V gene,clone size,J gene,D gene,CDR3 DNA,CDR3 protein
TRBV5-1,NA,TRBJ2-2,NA,TGCGCCAGCAGCTTGGATCCCAGATCGAACACCGGGGAGCTGTTTTTT,CASSLDPRSNTGELFF
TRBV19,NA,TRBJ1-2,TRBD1,TGTGCCAGTAGTCCGGGGGACAGGGTAAACTATGGCTACACCTTC,CASSPGDRVNYGYTF
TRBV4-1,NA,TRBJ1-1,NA,TGCGCCAGCAGCTCTCACACTGAAGCTTTCTTT,CASSSHTEAFF
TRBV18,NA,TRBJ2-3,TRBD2,TGTGCCAGCTCACCACTAGCGGGGACTAGCACAGATACGCAGTATTTT,CASSPLAGTSTDTQYF
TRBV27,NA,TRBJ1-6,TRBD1,TGTGCCAGCAGTTGGATCCCGGGACAGGGAGGGGGAGGATCACCCCTCCACTTT,CASSWIPGQGGGGSPLHF
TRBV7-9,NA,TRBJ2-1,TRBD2,TGTGCCAGCAGCGGGACTAGCGGAGGCCACAATGAGCAGTTCTTC,CASSGTSGGHNEQFF
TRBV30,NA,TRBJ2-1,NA,TGTGCCTGGCTCCATGAGCAGTTCTTC,CAWLHEQFF
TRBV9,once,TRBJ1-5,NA,TGTGCCAGCAGCGTAGGTTACACTAGCAATCAGCCCCAGCATTTT,CASSVGYTSNQPQHF
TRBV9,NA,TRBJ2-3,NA,TGTGCCAGCAGCCCGGAGGCCAGGGATACGCAGTATTTT,CASSPEARDTQYF
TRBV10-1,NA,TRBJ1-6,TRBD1,TGCGCCAGCAGTGTCGCTGGGGGACAGGGGGCCCCCTCCTATAATTCACCCCTCCACTTT,CASSVAGGQGAPSYNSPLHF
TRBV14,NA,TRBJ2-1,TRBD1,TGTGCCAGCAGCCAGTTGGACAGGGTCGACAATGAGCAGTTCTTC,CASSQLDRVDNEQFF
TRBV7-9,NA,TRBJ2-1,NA,TGTGCCAGCAGCCTATCGGGACTGACCTACAATGAGCAGTTCTTC,CASSLSGLTYNEQFF
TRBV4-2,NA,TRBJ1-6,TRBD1,TGTGCCAGCAGCCAGGGGGTAGGGACAGATAATTCACCCCTCCACTTT,CASSQGVGTDNSPLHF
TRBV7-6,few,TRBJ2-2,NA,TGTGCCAGCAGCTTGTCAGGGGCGAACACCGGGGAGCTGTTTTTT,CASSLSGANTGELFF
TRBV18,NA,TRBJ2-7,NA,TGTGCCAGCTCACCAGTCGGTCGCCACGAGCAGTACTTC,CASSPVGRHEQYF
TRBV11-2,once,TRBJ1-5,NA,TGTGCCAGCAGCTTATCGGGGGGATCCAATCAGCCCCAGCATTTT,CASSLSGGSNQPQHF
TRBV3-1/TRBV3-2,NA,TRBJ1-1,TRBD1,TGTGCCAGCAGCCCCCGGGACAGCCAGGGTTCGGCTGAAGCTTTCTTT,CASSPRDSQGSAEAFF
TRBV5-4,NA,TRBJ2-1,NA,TGTGCCAGGCCCGCCCCCGTAGTTCCCAATGAGCAGTTCTTC,CARPAPVVPNEQFF
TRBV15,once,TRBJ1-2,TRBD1,TGTGCCACCAGCAGAGGACAGGGGGTGTCTGGCTACACCTTC,CATSRGQGVSGYTF
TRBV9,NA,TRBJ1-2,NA,TGTGCCAGCAGCGCCGGGGACAACCAGGGCTACACCTTC,CASSAGDNQGYTF